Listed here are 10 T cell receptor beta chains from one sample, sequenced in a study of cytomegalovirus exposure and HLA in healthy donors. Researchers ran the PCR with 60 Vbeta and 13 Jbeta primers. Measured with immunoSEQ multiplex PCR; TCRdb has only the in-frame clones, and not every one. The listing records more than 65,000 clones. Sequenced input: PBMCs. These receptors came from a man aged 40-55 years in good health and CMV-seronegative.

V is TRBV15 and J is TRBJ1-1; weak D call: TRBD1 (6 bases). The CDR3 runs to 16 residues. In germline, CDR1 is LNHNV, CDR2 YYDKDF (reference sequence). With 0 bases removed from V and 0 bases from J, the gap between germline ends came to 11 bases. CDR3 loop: CATSRDTGFMNTEAFF. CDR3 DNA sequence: TGTGCCACCAGCAGAGACACAGGGTTTATGAACACTGAAGCTTTCTTT.

Here the CDR3 DNA reads TGTGCCAGCAGCTTAAGGGACAGGGGACGCACCGGGGAGCTGTTTTTT. The encoded protein is CASSLRDRGRTGELFF. The gene calls are TRBV7-2 and TRBJ2-2, with 10 bases aligning to TRBD1. Germline V gives CDR1 SGHTA, CDR2 FQGNSA. The junction had 4 bases not matched to a gene; V was cut back by 2 bases and J by 4 bases. This CDR3 is 16 amino acids long.

The CDR3 DNA sequence: TGTGCCAGCAGTATCGCAGGGGTTGAGGGCAATCAGCCCCAGCATTTT. This codes for CASSIAGVEGNQPQHF. The chain joins TRBV28 to TRBJ1-5; TRBD1 is a possible D gene (6 bases). The V gene lost 5 bases and the J gene lost 2 bases, with 16 bases spanning the gap. The V gene's germline CDR1 is MDHEN and CDR2 SYDVKM. The CDR3 loop spans 16 amino acids.

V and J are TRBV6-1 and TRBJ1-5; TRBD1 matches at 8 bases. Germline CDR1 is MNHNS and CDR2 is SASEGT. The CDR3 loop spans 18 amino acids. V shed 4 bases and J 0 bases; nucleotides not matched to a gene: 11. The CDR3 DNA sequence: TGTGCCAGCAGTGGGACAGGGATGGGATCCTATAGCAATCAGCCCCAGCATTTT. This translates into CASSGTGMGSYSNQPQHF.

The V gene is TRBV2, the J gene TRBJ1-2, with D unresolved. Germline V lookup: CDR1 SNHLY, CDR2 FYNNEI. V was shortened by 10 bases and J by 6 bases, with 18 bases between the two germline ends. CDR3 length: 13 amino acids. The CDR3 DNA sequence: TGTGCCACAGTGGCAGGAATCGTTCATGGCTACACCTTC. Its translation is CATVAGIVHGYTF.

The CDR3 DNA is TGTGCCACCAGCAGAGATTCGGTCGGTTTCCAGCCCCAGCATTTT. This translates into CATSRDSVGFQPQHF. The chain employs TRBV15 and TRBJ1-5; D is ambiguous. Between the trimmed V and J ends, which lost 0 bases and 7 bases, there was a span of 13 bases. The CDR3 totals 15 residues. The germline V gene has CDR1 LNHNV and CDR2 YYDKDF (reference sequence).

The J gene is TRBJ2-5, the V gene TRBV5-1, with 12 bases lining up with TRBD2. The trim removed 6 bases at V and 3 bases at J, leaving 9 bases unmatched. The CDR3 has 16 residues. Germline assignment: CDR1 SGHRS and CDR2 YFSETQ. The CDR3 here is CASTVGPSGGEETQYF. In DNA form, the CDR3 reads TGCGCCAGCACCGTGGGGCCTAGCGGGGGGGAAGAGACCCAGTACTTC.

CDR3 nucleotide sequence: TGTGCCAGCAGCGTTGGGGGGAGCTACGAGCAGTACTTC. Amino acids: CASSVGGSYEQYF. V gene TRBV9 combines with J gene TRBJ2-7, with a possible D match to TRBD2 (6 bases). V was pared by 2 bases and J by 3 bases, with 9 bases between. Germline V gene lookup returns CDR1 SGDLS and CDR2 YYNGEE. The length of the CDR3 is 13 residues. The entire variable domain, with the rest obtained from reference TRBV9 and TRBJ2-7, is as follows: DSGVTQTPKHLITATGQRVTLRCSPRSGDLSVYWYQQSLDQGLQFLIQYYNGEERAKGNILERFSAQQFPDLHSELNLSSLELGDSALYFCASSVGGSYEQYFGPGTRLTVT.

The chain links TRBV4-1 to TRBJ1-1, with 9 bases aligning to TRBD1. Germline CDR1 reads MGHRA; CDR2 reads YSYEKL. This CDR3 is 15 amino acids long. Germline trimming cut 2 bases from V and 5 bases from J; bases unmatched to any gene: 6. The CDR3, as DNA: TGCGCCAGCAGCCAACAAACGGGACAGGGTACTGAAGCTTTCTTT. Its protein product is CASSQQTGQGTEAFF.

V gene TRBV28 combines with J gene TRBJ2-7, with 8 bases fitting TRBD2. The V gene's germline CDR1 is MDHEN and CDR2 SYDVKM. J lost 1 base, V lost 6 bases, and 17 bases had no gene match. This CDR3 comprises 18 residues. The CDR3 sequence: CASSKSPGLGAFSYEQYF. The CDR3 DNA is TGTGCCAGCAGCAAGTCACCGGGACTAGGGGCGTTTTCCTACGAGCAGTACTTC.